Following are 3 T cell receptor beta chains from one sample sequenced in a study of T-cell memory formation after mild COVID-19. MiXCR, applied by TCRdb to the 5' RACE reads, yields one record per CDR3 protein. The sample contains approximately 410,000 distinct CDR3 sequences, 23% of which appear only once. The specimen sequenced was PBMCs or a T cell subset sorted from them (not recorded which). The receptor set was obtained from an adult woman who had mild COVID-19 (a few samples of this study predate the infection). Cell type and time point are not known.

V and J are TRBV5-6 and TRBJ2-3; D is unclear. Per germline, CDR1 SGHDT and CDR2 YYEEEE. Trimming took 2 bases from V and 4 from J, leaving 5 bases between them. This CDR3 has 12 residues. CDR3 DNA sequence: TGTGCCAGCAGCTTTGCACCAGATACGCAGTATTTT. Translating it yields CASSFAPDTQYF.

CDR3 loop: CASSPQGALTYGYTF. CDR3 coding DNA: TGTGCCAGCAGCCCACAGGGGGCGCTTACCTATGGCTACACCTTC. The rearrangement links TRBV7-3 to TRBJ1-2; 9 nucleotides line up with TRBD1. The CDR3 has 15 amino acids. The V gene's germline CDR1 is SGHTA and CDR2 FQGTGA. Trimming cost V 5 bases and J 4 bases; bases outside gene matches: 8.

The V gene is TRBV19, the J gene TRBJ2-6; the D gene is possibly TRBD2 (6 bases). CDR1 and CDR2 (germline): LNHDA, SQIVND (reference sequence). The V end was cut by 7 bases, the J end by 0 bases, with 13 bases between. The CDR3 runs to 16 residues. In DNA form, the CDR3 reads TGTGCCAGTACCCATCGGGAGACCTCTGGGGCCAACGTCCTGACTTTC. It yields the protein CASTHRETSGANVLTF.